These 14 T cell receptor beta chains were all obtained from the same sample, sequenced in a study of tumor-infiltrating lymphocytes in localized non-small cell lung cancer. The protocol was immunoSEQ multiplex PCR, while the TCRdb copy is restricted to in-frame clones and leaves out a portion. The table has about 15,000 clones, around 81% seen once; the top ten hold 10%. The specimen was uninvolved lung tissue not adjacent to the tumor. The receptors were gathered from a human donor with non-small cell lung cancer.

The chain recombines TRBV5-1 with TRBJ2-3; a weak D match, TRBD1 (5 bases). V lost 6 bases and J lost 1, with 12 bases in between. In germline, CDR1 is SGHRS, CDR2 YFSETQ. There are 14 residues in the CDR3. This CDR3 is CASTLDKGTDTQYF. CDR3 nucleotide sequence: TGCGCCAGCACCCTGGACAAAGGCACAGATACGCAGTATTTT.

The chain has TRBV28 and TRBJ2-7; 7 bases are shared with TRBD1. The CDR3 runs to 13 residues. Germline V gene data show CDR1 as MDHEN and CDR2 as SYDVKM. V shed 7 bases and J 3 bases; nucleotides not matched to a gene: 6. In DNA, the CDR3 is TGTGCCAGCACCCCGGGACAGAGCTACGAGCAGTACTTC. It yields the protein CASTPGQSYEQYF.

With regard to this clone: At one end, the junction sequence differs from germline, possibly due to a read error. The CDR3: CASSLDGGTGSYGYTF. For the CDR3, the DNA is TGTGCCAGCAGCCTAGATGGGGGAACAGGAAGCTATGGCTACACCTTC. The V and J genes are TRBV11-2 and TRBJ1-2, with a tentative D call TRBD1 (5 bases). The germline V gene has CDR1 SGHAT and CDR2 FQNNGV. The CDR3 runs 16 residues.

This sequence joins TRBV19 and TRBJ2-5, with 7 bases lining up with TRBD1. The CDR3 runs to 16 residues. From germline, CDR1 is LNHDA and CDR2 SQIVND (reference sequence). With 6 bases clipped from V and 1 base from J, the junction kept 11 bases outside the gene matches. This chain's CDR3 is CASSPRGSIVQETQYF. DNA of the CDR3: TGTGCCAGTAGCCCCAGGGGGTCCATAGTCCAAGAGACCCAGTACTTC.

The V and J genes are TRBV28 and TRBJ1-5; perhaps TRBD1 as D (6 bases). The V end was cut by 8 bases, the J end by 4 bases, with 9 bases between. This CDR3 comprises 12 residues. Germline loops: CDR1 MDHEN, CDR2 SYDVKM. As DNA, the CDR3 is TGTGCCAGCGGACAGCCGAATCAGCCCCAGCATTTT. It translates to CASGQPNQPQHF.

A word on this clone: Its ends do not fully match the called genes, so a read error is possible. This chain connects TRBV4-2 to TRBJ2-7; maybe TRBD1 (6 bases). The CDR3 length is 13 residues. CDR1 is LGHNA, CDR2 YNFKEQ, per germline. The CDR3 is CASSPRLQGSQDF. In nucleotides, the CDR3 is TGTGCCAGCAGCCCGAGACTCCAGGGGTCTCAAGACTTC.

CDR3 amino acids: CASSMRQVETQYF. In DNA, the CDR3 is TGTGCCAGTAGTATGCGACAGGTGGAGACCCAGTACTTC. This chain uses TRBV19 with TRBJ2-5; possible D gene TRBD1, 6 bases. The CDR3 is made up of 13 amino acids. V lost 3 bases and J 5 bases, leaving 10 bases between the germline ends. Germline V gene lookup returns CDR1 LNHDA and CDR2 SQIVND (reference sequence).

In this sample, this clone turned up a few times. The chain links TRBV2 to TRBJ2-5, with D unresolved. Germline CDR1 SNHLY, CDR2 FYNNEI. CDR3 length: 11 amino acids. Deletions cut 6 bases from V and 2 bases from J, with 4 bases between. CDR3 residues: CASSFQETQYF. Written as DNA, the CDR3 is TGTGCCAGCAGCTTTCAAGAGACCCAGTACTTC.

The rearrangement uses TRBV10-3 and TRBJ1-5; 8 nucleotides line up with TRBD1. Germline CDR1 and CDR2: ENHRY and SYGVKD. The CDR3 covers 14 residues. J was trimmed by 4 bases and V by 2 bases; bases with no gene match: 1. The CDR3 sequence: CAISEGQGNQPQHF. The CDR3 DNA reads as TGTGCCATCAGTGAGGGACAGGGTAATCAGCCCCAGCATTTT.

The V call is TRBV7-9, the J call TRBJ2-5; either TRBD1 or TRBD2 may supply D (5 bases each). Trimming took off 5 bases at V and 7 bases at J, with 17 bases between the two ends. Germline-derived CDR1 and CDR2 are SEHNR and FQNEAQ (reference sequence). The CDR3 is 14 residues long. CDR3 in amino acids: CASSPGRTGTTQYF. CDR3 nucleotide sequence: TGTGCCAGCAGCCCGGGACGGACCGGAACGACCCAGTACTTC. Full variable domain (remainder filled in from reference TRBV7-9 and TRBJ2-5): DTGVSQNPRHKITKRGQNVTFRCDPISEHNRLYWYRQTLGQGPEFLTYFQNEAQLEKSRLLSDRFSAERPKGSFSTLEIQRTEQGDSAMYLCASSPGRTGTTQYFGPGTRLLVL.

V and J are TRBV30 and TRBJ1-1, with TRBD1 matching over 7 bases. Germline-derived CDR1 and CDR2 are GTSNPN and SVGIG (reference sequence). The CDR3 covers 14 residues. With V trimmed by 0 bases and J by 3 bases, 4 bases remained unmatched. CDR3 protein: CAWSVEGADTEAFF. Written as DNA, the CDR3 is TGTGCCTGGAGTGTGGAGGGGGCTGACACTGAAGCTTTCTTT.

The V call is TRBV13, the J call TRBJ1-1, with D possibly TRBD1 on 5 matching bases. The CDR3 spans 14 residues. Germline values: CDR1 PRHDT, CDR2 FYEKMQ (reference sequence). V dropped 2 bases and J dropped 5 bases, with 12 bases sitting between them. CDR3: CASSLWGGQTEAFF. For the CDR3, the DNA is TGTGCCAGCAGCTTATGGGGGGGTCAAACTGAAGCTTTCTTT. The whole variable domain, remainder taken from reference TRBV13 and TRBJ1-1, is AAGVIQSPRHLIKEKRETATLKCYPIPRHDTVYWYQQGPGQDPQFLISFYEKMQSDKGSIPDRFSAQQFSDYHSELNMSSLELGDSALYFCASSLWGGQTEAFFGQGTRLTVV.

The chain has TRBV6-1 and TRBJ2-1; no clear D. Germline assignment: CDR1 MNHNS and CDR2 SASEGT. V was pared by 2 bases and J by 15 bases, with 23 bases between. The CDR3 is made up of 15 amino acids. The CDR3 DNA reads TGTGCCAGCAGTGAACCCGGACGGCAATCAAGGTCTGGGTTCTTC. Protein product: CASSEPGRQSRSGFF.

V usage is TRBV6-5 and J usage is TRBJ1-5; no firm D call. V was trimmed by 4 bases and J by 2 bases, leaving 12 bases between them. Germline V lookup: CDR1 MNHEY, CDR2 SVGAGI. CDR3 length equals 15 residues. The CDR3, as DNA: TGTGCCAGCAGTTCGGACCGGCTACGCAATCAGCCCCAGCATTTT. Translating gives CASSSDRLRNQPQHF.